This T cell receptor beta chain came from a study of T cells after yellow fever vaccination. Study-wide background: Fractions of low cell number were prepared using SMART-Seq v4 Ultra Low Input. Study-level results: In post-booster samples, most primary-vaccination clones reappeared (roughly 96% CD4, around 87% CD8). The appearance of a small share of clonotypes in both CD4 and CD8 compartments was observed. The bulk population could contribute abundant contaminating clonotypes to FACS-sorted repertoires.

J was trimmed by 0 bases and V by 10 bases; bases with no gene match: 8. The CDR3 sequence is 15 residues long. From germline, CDR1 is MGHDK and CDR2 SYGVNS. This clonotype has only a few counts. No antigen is known for it. Via MiXCR, TCRdb re-called the 5' RACE reads, giving one row per CDR3 protein. The table has hundreds of thousands of distinct CDR3 sequences, 6.2% seen once. V usage is TRBV25-1 and J usage is TRBJ2-3; 9 nucleotides line up with TRBD2. This TCR derives from a man younger than 45 who received the YFV17D yellow fever vaccine. Sequencing was performed on PBMCs, taken 5 days after the yellow fever booster vaccination. CDR3 in DNA: TGTGCCACCGGACTAGGACTAGCGAGCACAGATACGCAGTATTTT. Encoded protein: CATGLGLASTDTQYF.